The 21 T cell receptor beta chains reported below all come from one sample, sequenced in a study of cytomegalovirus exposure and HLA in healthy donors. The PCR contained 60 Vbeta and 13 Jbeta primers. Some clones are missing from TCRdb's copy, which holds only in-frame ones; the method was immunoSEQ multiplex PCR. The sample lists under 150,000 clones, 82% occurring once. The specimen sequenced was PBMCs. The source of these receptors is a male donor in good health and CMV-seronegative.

CDR3 loop: CASSLLAAFTDTQYF. The CDR3 DNA reads as TGTGCCAGCAGCTTATTGGCGGCCTTCACAGATACGCAGTATTTT. The gene calls are TRBV7-3 and TRBJ2-3, with D hard to call. Germline V CDR1 and CDR2: SGHTA, FQGTGA. The CDR3 is made up of 15 amino acids. With 2 bases removed from V and 2 bases from J, the gap between germline ends came to 11 bases.

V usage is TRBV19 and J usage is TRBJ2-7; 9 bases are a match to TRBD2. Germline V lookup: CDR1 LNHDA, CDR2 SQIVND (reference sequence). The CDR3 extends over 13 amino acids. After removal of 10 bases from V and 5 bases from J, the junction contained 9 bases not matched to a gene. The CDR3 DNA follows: TGTGCCACCAGCGTGACTAGCGGCGACGAGCAGTACTTC. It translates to CATSVTSGDEQYF. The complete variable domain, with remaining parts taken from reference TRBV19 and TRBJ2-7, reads DGGITQSPKYLFRKEGQNVTLSCEQNLNHDAMYWYRQDPGQGLRLIYYSQIVNDFQKGDIAEGYSVSREKKESFPLTVTSAQKNPTAFYLCATSVTSGDEQYFGPGTRLTVT.

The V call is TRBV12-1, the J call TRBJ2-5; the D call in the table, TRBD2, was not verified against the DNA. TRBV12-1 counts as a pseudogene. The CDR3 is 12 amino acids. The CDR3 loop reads CAVPLVKETQYF. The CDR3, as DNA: TGTGCCGTTCCCCTAGTCAAAGAGACCCAGTACTTC.

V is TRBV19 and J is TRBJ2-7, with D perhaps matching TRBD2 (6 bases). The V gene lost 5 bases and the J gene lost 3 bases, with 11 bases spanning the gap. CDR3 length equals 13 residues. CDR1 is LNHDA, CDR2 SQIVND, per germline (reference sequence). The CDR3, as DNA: TGTGCCAGTAGTCCCCTAGCGAGCTACGAGCAGTACTTC. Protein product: CASSPLASYEQYF.

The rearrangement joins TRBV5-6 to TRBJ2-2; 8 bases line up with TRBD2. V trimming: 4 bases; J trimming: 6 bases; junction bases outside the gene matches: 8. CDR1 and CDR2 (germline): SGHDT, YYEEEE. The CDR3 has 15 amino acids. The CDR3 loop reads CASSRTSNVPGELFF. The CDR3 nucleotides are TGTGCCAGCAGCCGGACTAGCAATGTCCCCGGGGAGCTGTTTTTT.

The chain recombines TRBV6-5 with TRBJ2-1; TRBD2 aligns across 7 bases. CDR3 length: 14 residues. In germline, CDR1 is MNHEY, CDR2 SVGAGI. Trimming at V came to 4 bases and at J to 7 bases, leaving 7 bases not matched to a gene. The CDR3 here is CASSFREGRNEQFF. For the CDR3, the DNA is TGTGCCAGCAGTTTCAGGGAGGGCCGGAATGAGCAGTTCTTC.

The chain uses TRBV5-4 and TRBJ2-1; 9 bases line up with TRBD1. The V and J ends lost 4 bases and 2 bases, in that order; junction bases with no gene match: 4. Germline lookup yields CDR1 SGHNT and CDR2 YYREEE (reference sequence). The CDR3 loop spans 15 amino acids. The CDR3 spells CASSPGQGPYNEQFF. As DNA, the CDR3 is TGTGCCAGCAGCCCCGGACAGGGGCCCTACAATGAGCAGTTCTTC.

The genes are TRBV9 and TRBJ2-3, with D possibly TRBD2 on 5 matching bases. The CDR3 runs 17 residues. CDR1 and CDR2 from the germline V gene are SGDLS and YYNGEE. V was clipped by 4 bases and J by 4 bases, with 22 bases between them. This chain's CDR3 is CASSPLNTMAGADTQYF. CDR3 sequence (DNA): TGTGCCAGCAGCCCCCTGAACACGATGGCGGGTGCAGATACGCAGTATTTT.

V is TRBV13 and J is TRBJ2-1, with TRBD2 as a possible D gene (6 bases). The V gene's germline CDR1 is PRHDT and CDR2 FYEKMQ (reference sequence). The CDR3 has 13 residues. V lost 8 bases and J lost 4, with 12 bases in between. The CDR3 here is CASQRDLYNEQFF. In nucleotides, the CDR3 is TGTGCCAGCCAAAGGGACTTATACAATGAGCAGTTCTTC.

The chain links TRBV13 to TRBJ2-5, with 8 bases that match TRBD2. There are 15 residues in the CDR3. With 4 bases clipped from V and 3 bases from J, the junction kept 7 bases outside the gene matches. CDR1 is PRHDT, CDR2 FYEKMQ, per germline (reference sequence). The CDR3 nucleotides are TGTGCCAGCAGCTCGGCACTAGCGGCGGAAGAGACCCAGTACTTC. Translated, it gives CASSSALAAEETQYF.

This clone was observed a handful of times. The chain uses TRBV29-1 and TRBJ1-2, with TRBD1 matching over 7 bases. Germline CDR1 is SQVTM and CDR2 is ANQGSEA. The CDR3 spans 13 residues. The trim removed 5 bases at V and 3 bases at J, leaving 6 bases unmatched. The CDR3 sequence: CSVPDRLYYGYTF. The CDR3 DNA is TGCAGCGTTCCGGACAGGCTTTACTATGGCTACACCTTC. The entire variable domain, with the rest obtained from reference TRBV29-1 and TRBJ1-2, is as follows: SAVISQKPSRDICQRGTSLTIQCQVDSQVTMMFWYRQQPGQSLTLIATANQGSEATYESGFVIDKFPISRPNLTFSTLTVSNMSPEDSSIYLCSVPDRLYYGYTFGSGTRLTVV.

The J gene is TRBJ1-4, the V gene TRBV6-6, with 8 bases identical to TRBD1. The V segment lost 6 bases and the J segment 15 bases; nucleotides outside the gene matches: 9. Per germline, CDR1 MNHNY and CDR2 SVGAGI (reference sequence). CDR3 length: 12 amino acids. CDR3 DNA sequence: TGTGCCAGCAGCCTCCGACAGGGGATCGTGTTTTTT. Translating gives CASSLRQGIVFF.

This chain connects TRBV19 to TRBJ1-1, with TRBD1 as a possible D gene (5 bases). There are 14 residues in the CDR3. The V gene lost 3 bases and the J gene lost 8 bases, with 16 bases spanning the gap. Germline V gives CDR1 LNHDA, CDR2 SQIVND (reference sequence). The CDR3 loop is CASSIEVGVREAFF. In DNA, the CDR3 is TGTGCCAGTAGTATCGAAGTAGGGGTTAGAGAAGCTTTCTTT.

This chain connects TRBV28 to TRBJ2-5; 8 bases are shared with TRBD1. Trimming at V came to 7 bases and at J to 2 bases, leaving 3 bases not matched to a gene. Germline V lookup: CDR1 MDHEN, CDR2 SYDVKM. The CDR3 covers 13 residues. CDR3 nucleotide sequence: TGTGCCAGCACAGGGACAGGACAAGAGACCCAGTACTTC. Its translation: CASTGTGQETQYF.

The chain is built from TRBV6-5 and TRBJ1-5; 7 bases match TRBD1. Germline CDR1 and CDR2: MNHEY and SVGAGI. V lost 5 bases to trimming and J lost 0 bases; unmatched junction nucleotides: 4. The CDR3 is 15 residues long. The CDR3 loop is CASSRDRYSNQPQHF. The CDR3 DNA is TGTGCCAGCAGTAGGGACAGATATAGCAATCAGCCCCAGCATTTT.

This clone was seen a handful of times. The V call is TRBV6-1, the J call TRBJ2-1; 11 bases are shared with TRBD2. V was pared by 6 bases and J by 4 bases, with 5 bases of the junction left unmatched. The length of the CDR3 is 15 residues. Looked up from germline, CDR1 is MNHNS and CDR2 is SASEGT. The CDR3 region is CASRAGTSGYNEQFF. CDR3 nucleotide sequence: TGTGCCAGCAGGGCCGGGACTAGCGGTTACAATGAGCAGTTCTTC.

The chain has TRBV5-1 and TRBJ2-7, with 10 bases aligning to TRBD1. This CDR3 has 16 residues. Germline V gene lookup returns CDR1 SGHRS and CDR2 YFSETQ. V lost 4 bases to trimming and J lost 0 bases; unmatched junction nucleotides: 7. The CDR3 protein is CASSPRQGASSYEQYF. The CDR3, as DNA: TGCGCCAGCAGCCCGCGACAGGGGGCCAGCTCCTACGAGCAGTACTTC.

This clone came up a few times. The CDR3 DNA sequence: TGTGCCAGCAGCTCTGCTAGCGGACCGAACACCGGGGAGCTGTTTTTT. Its translation: CASSSASGPNTGELFF. This chain joins TRBV7-9 and TRBJ2-2, with 7 nucleotides matching TRBD2. This CDR3 is 16 amino acids long. Germline CDR1 is SEHNR and CDR2 is FQNEAQ (reference sequence). Trimming removed 4 bases from V and 0 bases from J; junction bases left unmatched: 5.

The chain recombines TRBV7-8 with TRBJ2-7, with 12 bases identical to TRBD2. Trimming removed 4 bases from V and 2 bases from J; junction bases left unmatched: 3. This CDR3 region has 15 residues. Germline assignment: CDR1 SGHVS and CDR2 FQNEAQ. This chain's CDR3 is CASSSGLAGPYEQYF. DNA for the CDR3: TGTGCCAGCAGCTCTGGACTAGCGGGGCCCTACGAGCAGTACTTC.

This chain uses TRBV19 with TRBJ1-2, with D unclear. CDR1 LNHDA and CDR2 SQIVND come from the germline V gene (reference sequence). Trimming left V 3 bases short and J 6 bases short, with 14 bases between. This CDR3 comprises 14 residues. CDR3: CASSIQAWGDGYTF. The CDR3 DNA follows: TGTGCCAGTAGTATTCAGGCCTGGGGAGATGGCTACACCTTC.

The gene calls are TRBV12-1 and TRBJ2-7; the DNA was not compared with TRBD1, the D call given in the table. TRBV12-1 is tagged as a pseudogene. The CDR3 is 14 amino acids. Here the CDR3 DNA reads TGTGCCAGCAGCTATCTCTATGACACCTACGAGCAGTACTTC. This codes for CASSYLYDTYEQYF.